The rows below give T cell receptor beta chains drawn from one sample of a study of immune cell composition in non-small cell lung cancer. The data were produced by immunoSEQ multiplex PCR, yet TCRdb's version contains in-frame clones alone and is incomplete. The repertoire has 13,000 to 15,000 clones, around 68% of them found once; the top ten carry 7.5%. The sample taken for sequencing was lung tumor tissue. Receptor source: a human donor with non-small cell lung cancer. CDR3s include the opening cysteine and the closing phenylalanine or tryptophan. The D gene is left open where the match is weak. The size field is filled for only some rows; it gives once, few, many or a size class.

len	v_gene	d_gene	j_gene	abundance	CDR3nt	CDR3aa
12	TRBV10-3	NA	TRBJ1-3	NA	TGTGCCATCAGACAGGATGGAAACACCATATATTTT	CAIRQDGNTIYF
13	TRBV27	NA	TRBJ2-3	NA	TGTGCCAGCAGTGGCCGGGGCACAGATACGCAGTATTTT	CASSGRGTDTQYF
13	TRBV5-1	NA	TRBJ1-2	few	TGCGCCAGCAGGGGCCAGGGATACTATGGCTACACCTTC	CASRGQGYYGYTF
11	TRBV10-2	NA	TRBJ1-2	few	TGCGCCAGCACTGACATCTATGGCTACACCTTC	CASTDIYGYTF
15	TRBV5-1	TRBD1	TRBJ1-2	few	TGCGCCAGCAGCTCGACACCCGGGACAGGGAACGGCTACACCTTC	CASSSTPGTGNGYTF
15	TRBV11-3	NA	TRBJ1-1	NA	TGTGCCAGCAGCTTAGGCGGCTCCGCCTACACTGAAGCTTTCTTT	CASSLGGSAYTEAFF
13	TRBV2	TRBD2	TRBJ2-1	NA	TGTGCCAGCACGACTAGCGGATACAATGAGCAGTTCTTC	CASTTSGYNEQFF
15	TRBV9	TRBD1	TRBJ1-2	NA	TGTGCCAGCAGCGTAGTCGCACAGGGGGACTATGGCTACACCTTC	CASSVVAQGDYGYTF
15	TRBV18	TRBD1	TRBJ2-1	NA	TGTGCCAGCTCACCGGAACAGGGGTTGAGGAATGAGCAGTTCTTC	CASSPEQGLRNEQFF
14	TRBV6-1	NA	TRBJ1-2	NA	TGTGCCAGCAGTGGCTGGGACTCCCGGCACGGCTACACCTTC	CASSGWDSRHGYTF
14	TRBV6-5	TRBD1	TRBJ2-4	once	TGTGCCAGCAGGGTAGACAGGGGGGGAAACATTCAGTACTTC	CASRVDRGGNIQYF
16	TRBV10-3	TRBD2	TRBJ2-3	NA	TGTGCCATCAGTGGGTCAAGCGGGGGCCGCGGGGATACGCAGTATTTT	CAISGSSGGRGDTQYF
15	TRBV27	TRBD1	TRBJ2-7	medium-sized	TGTGCCAGCAGCCTGAACAGGGGTAGTACCTACGAGCAGTACTTC	CASSLNRGSTYEQYF
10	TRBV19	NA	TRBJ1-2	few	TGTGCCAGTAGCAGCTATGGCTACACCTTC	CASSSYGYTF
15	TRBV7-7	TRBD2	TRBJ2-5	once	TGTGCTAGCAGCCCTAGAGCGGGGGCCCGGGGGACCCAGTACTTC	CASSPRAGARGTQYF
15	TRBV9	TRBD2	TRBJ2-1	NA	TGTGCCAGCAGCCCGCCCGGGACTAGCTACAATGAGCAGTTCTTC	CASSPPGTSYNEQFF
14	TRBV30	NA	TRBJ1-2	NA	TGTGCCTGGAGTCCAAAGGGGAGGACATATGGCTACACCTTC	CAWSPKGRTYGYTF
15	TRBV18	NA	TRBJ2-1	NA	TGTGCCAGCTCACCACAAACACCCAATCTCAATGAGCAGTTCTTC	CASSPQTPNLNEQFF
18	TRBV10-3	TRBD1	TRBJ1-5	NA	TGTGCCACCCAAGAGGTTGACAGGGTGGACCATAGCAATCAGCCCCAGCATTTT	CATQEVDRVDHSNQPQHF
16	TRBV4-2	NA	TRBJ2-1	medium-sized	TGTGCCAGCAGCCAAGGAAGCAGTGACAGCGGGTATGAGCAGTTCTTC	CASSQGSSDSGYEQFF
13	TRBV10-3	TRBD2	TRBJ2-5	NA	TGTGCCATCAGGGGGACTAGCGGGTGGACCCAGTACTTC	CAIRGTSGWTQYF
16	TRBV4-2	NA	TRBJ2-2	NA	TGTGCCAGCAGCCAAGCGAACAGGGCGAACACCGGGGAGCTGTTTTTT	CASSQANRANTGELFF
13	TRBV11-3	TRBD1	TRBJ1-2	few	TGTGCCAGCAGCCCGGACAGGGAGAGAGGCTACACCTTC	CASSPDRERGYTF
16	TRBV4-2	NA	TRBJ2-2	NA	TGTGCCAGCAGCCAAGAAAGCGACCGAATCACCGGGGAGCTGTTTTTT	CASSQESDRITGELFF
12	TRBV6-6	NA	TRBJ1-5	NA	TGTGCCAGCAGACATAGCAATCAGCCCCAGCATTTT	CASRHSNQPQHF
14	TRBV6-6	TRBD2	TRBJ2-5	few	TGTGCCAGTACTAGCGGGGGGGCTTTGGAGACCCAGTACTTC	CASTSGGALETQYF
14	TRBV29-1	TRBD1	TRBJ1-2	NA	TGCAGCGCCCGAAGGTCAGGGGGGAGTTCAGGCTACACCTTC	CSARRSGGSSGYTF
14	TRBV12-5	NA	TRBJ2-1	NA	TGTGCTAGTGGTTTGGTACGCAGGGGCAATGAGCAGTTCTTC	CASGLVRRGNEQFF
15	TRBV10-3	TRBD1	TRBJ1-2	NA	TGTGCCATCAGGCAGCAGGGGACAGATAACTATGGCTACACCTTC	CAIRQQGTDNYGYTF
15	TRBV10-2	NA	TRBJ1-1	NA	TGCGCCAGCAGGAGGCGGGGCGCGATGAACACTGAAGCTTTCTTT	CASRRRGAMNTEAFF
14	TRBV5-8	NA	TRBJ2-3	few	TGTGCCAGCAGCTTGGAGCGGGGCACAGATACGCAGTATTTT	CASSLERGTDTQYF
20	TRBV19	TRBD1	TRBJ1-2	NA	TGTGCCAGTAGTAGAATGACAGGGACGCTTGCTCCCACTGTTAACTATGGCTACACCTTC	CASSRMTGTLAPTVNYGYTF
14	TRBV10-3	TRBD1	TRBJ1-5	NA	TGTGCCATCAGTGACGACAGGGGTTTCCAGCCCCAGCATTTT	CAISDDRGFQPQHF
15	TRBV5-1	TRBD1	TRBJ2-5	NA	TGCGCCAGCAGCTTGGTAGTACAGGGGGGAGAGACCCAGTACTTC	CASSLVVQGGETQYF
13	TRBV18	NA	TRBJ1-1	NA	TGTGCCAGCTCAACGACAGGGAACACTGAAGCTTTCTTT	CASSTTGNTEAFF
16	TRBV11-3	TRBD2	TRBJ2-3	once	TGTGCCAGCAGCTCCCGACTAGCGGGGGTGGTAGATACGCAGTATTTT	CASSSRLAGVVDTQYF
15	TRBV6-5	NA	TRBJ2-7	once	TGTGCCAGCAGTTACTCGGCAGGACTTTCCTACGAGCAGTACTTC	CASSYSAGLSYEQYF
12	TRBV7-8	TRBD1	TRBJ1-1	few	TGTGCCAGCAGCTTAGAGGGACAGAAGGCTTTCTTT	CASSLEGQKAFF
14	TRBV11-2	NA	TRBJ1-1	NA	TGTGCCAGCAGCTTAGATCATTGGCAGAAGGAAGCTTTCTTT	CASSLDHWQKEAFF
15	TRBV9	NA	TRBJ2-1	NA	TGTGCCAGCAGCGCCGAGAGGTGGGTCTACAATGAGCAGTTCTTC	CASSAERWVYNEQFF
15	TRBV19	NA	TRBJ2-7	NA	TGTGCCAGTAGTCCCTACTCTACCGGGATCTACGAGCAGTACTTC	CASSPYSTGIYEQYF
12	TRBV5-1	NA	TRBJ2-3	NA	TGCGCCAGCAGCTTGTCTACAGATACGCAGTATTTT	CASSLSTDTQYF
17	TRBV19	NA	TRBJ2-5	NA	TGTGCCAGTAGCGAACAGGGAGCCCGAGGTCTTGGAGAGACCCAGTACTTC	CASSEQGARGLGETQYF
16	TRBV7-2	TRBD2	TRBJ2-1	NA	TGTGCCAGCAGCTTAGCGGTGACTAGCGGGGCCAATGAGCAGTTCTTC	CASSLAVTSGANEQFF
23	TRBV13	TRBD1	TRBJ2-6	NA	TGTGCCAGCAGCTCCCTAGTCCCCTTAACATTGTGGGGACAGGAAGGTGGGGCCAACGTCCTGACTTTC	CASSSLVPLTLWGQEGGANVLTF
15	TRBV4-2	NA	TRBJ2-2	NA	TGTGCCAGCAGCCAAGGCAGGGGAAACACCGGGGAGCTGTTTTTT	CASSQGRGNTGELFF
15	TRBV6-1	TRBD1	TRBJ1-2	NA	TGTGCCAGCAGATTAGTCGACAGGGCCGACTATGGCTACACCTTC	CASRLVDRADYGYTF
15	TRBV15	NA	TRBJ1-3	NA	TGTGCCACCAGCCGATCGGGAGGGGCTGGAAACACCATATATTTT	CATSRSGGAGNTIYF
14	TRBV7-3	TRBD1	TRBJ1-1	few	TGTGCCAGCAGCTCGGACAGGGTGAACACTGAAGCTTTCTTT	CASSSDRVNTEAFF
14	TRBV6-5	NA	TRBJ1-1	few	TGTGCCAGCAGTTACTCTGGCAGAAGCACTGAAGCTTTCTTT	CASSYSGRSTEAFF
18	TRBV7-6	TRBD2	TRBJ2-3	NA	TGTGCCAGCAGCTTCGGGCTAGCGGGGGGGCAACGAACAGATACGCAGTATTTT	CASSFGLAGGQRTDTQYF
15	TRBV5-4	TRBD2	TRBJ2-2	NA	TGTGCCAGCAGCTCCCCCCGGGGGGTTCCCGGGGAGCTGTTTTTT	CASSSPRGVPGELFF